The rows below give T cell receptor beta chains drawn from one sample of a study of blood T cell repertoires in COVID-19. Libraries were prepared by immunoSEQ multiplex PCR; TCRdb keeps only in-frame clonotypes and omits some of them. The repertoire holds approximately 44,000 clones, with 60% to 85% as singletons. Material for sequencing was peripheral blood. The receptors were gathered from a woman older than 75 with acute or convalescent COVID-19. CDR3s include the opening cysteine and the closing phenylalanine or tryptophan. D genes are given only for firm matches.

j_gene: TRBJ2-5; d_gene: .; v_gene: TRBV7-2; CDR3aa: CASSPDRSQETQYF
j_gene: TRBJ1-3; d_gene: .; v_gene: TRBV10-3; CDR3aa: CAISGGLSGNTIYF
j_gene: TRBJ2-7; d_gene: .; v_gene: TRBV2; CDR3aa: CASSEGRGHEQYF
j_gene: TRBJ2-3; d_gene: .; v_gene: TRBV12-3/TRBV12-4; CDR3aa: CASTGEDTQYF
j_gene: TRBJ2-7; d_gene: .; v_gene: TRBV6-5; CDR3aa: CASSSSSEQYF
j_gene: TRBJ2-7; d_gene: TRBD2; v_gene: TRBV5-4; CDR3aa: CASSFPSGSSYEQYF
j_gene: TRBJ2-1; d_gene: TRBD2; v_gene: TRBV6-1; CDR3aa: CASSEWISGSSYNEQFF
j_gene: TRBJ2-1; d_gene: .; v_gene: TRBV7-3; CDR3aa: CASSLTLYNEQFF
j_gene: TRBJ2-5; d_gene: TRBD1; v_gene: TRBV12-5; CDR3aa: CASGLGQGIQTQYF
j_gene: TRBJ2-2; d_gene: TRBD2; v_gene: TRBV27; CDR3aa: CASSLQGRRTGLADTGELFF
j_gene: TRBJ2-7; d_gene: TRBD2; v_gene: TRBV4-1; CDR3aa: CASSQGLAGGYYEQYF
j_gene: TRBJ1-4; d_gene: .; v_gene: TRBV18; CDR3aa: CASSRSPLTATNEKLFF
j_gene: TRBJ2-3; d_gene: TRBD2; v_gene: TRBV27; CDR3aa: CASSSSPWASGRTDTQYF
j_gene: TRBJ2-4; d_gene: .; v_gene: TRBV3-1/TRBV3-2; CDR3aa: CASSQQGAKNIQYF
j_gene: TRBJ1-1; d_gene: TRBD1; v_gene: TRBV7-9; CDR3aa: CASSSKGQGAGFNTEAFF
j_gene: TRBJ1-2; d_gene: .; v_gene: TRBV5-5; CDR3aa: CASSLDNNYGYTF
j_gene: TRBJ1-1; d_gene: .; v_gene: TRBV7-3; CDR3aa: CASSFGPNTEAFF
j_gene: TRBJ2-6; d_gene: .; v_gene: TRBV19; CDR3aa: CASSRTVREAGANVLTF
j_gene: TRBJ1-1; d_gene: .; v_gene: TRBV19; CDR3aa: CASSIPGGGAFF
j_gene: TRBJ1-1; d_gene: .; v_gene: TRBV7-6; CDR3aa: CASSFNPPTEAFF